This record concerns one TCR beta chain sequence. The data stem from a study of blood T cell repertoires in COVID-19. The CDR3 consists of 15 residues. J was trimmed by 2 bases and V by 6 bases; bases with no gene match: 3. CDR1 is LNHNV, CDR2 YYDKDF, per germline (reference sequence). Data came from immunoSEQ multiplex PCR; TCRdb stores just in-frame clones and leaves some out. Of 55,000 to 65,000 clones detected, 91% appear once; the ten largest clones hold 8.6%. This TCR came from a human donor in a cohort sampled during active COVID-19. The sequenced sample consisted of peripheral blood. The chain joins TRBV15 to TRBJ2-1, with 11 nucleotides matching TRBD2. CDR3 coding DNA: TGTGCCACCAGAGGGACTAGCGGACCCTACAATGAGCAGTTCTTC. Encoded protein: CATRGTSGPYNEQFF.